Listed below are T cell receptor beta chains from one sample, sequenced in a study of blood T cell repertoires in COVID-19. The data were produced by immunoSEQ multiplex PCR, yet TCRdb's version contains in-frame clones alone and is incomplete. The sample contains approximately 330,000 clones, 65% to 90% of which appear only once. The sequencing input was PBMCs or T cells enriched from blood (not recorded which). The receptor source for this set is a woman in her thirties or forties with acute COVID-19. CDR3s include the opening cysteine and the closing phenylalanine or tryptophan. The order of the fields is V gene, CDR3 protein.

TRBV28,CASSYKMGLNYEQYF
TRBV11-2,CASSIGLLPNEKLFF
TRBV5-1,CAIPQAGVVHEQYF
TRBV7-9,CASSLAQGMNTEAFF
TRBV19,CASSALTGDREKLFF
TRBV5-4,CASLRPGGTGGEAFF
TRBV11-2,CASRTRGGGTEAFF
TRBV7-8,CASGSGDSFYEQYF
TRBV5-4,CASSSAGDSILPANTGELFF
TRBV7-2,CASSLGQGEYEQYF
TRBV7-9,CASSLGGTDTQYF
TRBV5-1,CASSSGQGSYEQYF
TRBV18,CASSPLQGEGKLFF
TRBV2,CASRLRDRGAYEQYF
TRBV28,CASSQNPPEQYF
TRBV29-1,CSASRLLTDTQYF
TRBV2,CASSDPRGDPFFNEKLFF
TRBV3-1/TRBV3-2,CASSHDAEGNTIYF
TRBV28,CASSIARNYGYTF
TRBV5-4,CASTLAGGPEGAQFF
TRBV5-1,CASSRWGGGSKETQYF
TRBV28,CASSFWLAGSDTQYF
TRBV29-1,CSATPWTGTNTEAFF
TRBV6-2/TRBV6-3,CASSYPRDRGSADTQYF
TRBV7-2,CASSLITSAGTQYF
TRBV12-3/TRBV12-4,CASSQAINTEAFF
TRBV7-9,CASSLVMSEGVDGYTF
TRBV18,CASSPPSGGNQPQHF
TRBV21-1,CASSNTGTYGYTF
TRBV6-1,CASSARDRGRDQPQHF
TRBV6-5,CASSYTRTPTNYGYTF
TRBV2,CASQGGRNTGELFF
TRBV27,CASNNVGSMANGQFF
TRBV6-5,CASSLSADGAYEQYF
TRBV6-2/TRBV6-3,CASSFQDRSLCTF
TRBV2,CASSGGDRGSYEQYF
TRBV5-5,CASSLGTPGQGETQYF
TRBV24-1,CATSGASDGYTF
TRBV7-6,CASSLLAAGTDTQYF
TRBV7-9,CASSADRDEQYF
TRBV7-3,CASSLNVGGPFETQYF
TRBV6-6,CASRKTSGIYEQYF
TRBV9,CASSVGYRGSSDTQYF
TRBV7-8,CASSLGSGTGAYEQYF
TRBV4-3,CASSQDLRQRYTEAFF
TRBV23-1,CASNPPGQGSYSNQPQHF
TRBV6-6,CASSSPRNNHRVLSSNQPQHF
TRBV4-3,CASSRATSSPYNEQFF
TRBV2,CASRQGAGETQYF
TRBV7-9,CASSLAEGLAGAYEQYF
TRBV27,CASSLSLPTSGPEAQYF
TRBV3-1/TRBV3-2,CASSQVSEQYF
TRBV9,CASSGSPRSEETQYF